This paragraph reports one T cell receptor beta chain. What it binds is not known. Construction of the TCRbeta library involved unique molecular identifiers. Using its own MiXCR run on the PCR reads, TCRdb lists one record per CDR3 protein. The sample includes 90,000 to 130,000 distinct CDR3 sequences, under 13% of them seen just once. This sample is drawn from a study of T-cell reconstitution after alpha-beta-depleted transplantation in children. Whole-study results and caveats: Recipient T cells and thymic progenitors that survived were the source of the high TCRbeta diversity seen at day 60 in some patients. Diversity and T-cell counts at one year after transplant derived mostly from new T cells. It was reported that alpha-beta T cells came from several hundred expanded graft clones (about two months after transplant).

This CDR3 spans 15 amino acids. J lost 4 bases, V lost 5 bases, and 7 bases had no gene match. The germline gives CDR1 SGHVS, CDR2 FNYEAQ. This sequence was found in a boy aged 2-15 years with acute lymphoblastic leukemia, due to receive a stem cell transplant. The V gene is TRBV7-6, the J gene TRBJ2-5; TRBD2 matches at 10 bases. Sequencing was performed on PBMCs, taken before TCRalphabeta/CD19-depleted stem cell transplant. The CDR3 nucleotides read TGTGCCAGCAGCCCCTTAGCGGGAGGTGGAGAGACCCAGTACTTC. As protein: CASSPLAGGGETQYF.